The clone carrying this T cell receptor (beta chain) was seen only a few times. Its specificity is not known. This sample is part of a study of T-cell memory formation after mild COVID-19. Study findings and constraints: Mostly located in CM and EM were contracting CD4+ clones, with contracting CD8+ clones located in EMRA.

Constant-segment-primed 5'RACE gave TCR alpha and TCR beta cDNA libraries with sample barcodes and UMIs. TCRdb analysed the 5' RACE reads with MiXCR anew, one entry per CDR3 protein. The sample lists under 700,000 distinct CDR3 sequences, just over 20% occurring once. The CDR3 extends over 14 amino acids. Trimming shortened V by 4 bases and J by 10 bases, and 14 bases separated the two germline ends. Germline V gene lookup returns CDR1 MNHEY and CDR2 SMNVEV (reference sequence). Sample: PBMCs or a T cell subset sorted from them (not recorded which). V is TRBV27 and J is TRBJ2-6; D is unresolved. The receptor comes from an adult woman who had mild COVID-19 (a few samples of this study predate the infection). Cell type and time point are not known. CDR3 DNA sequence: TGTGCCAGCAGTTCTCTGGGCTTTCTTAACGTCCTGACTTTC. It is translated as CASSSLGFLNVLTF.